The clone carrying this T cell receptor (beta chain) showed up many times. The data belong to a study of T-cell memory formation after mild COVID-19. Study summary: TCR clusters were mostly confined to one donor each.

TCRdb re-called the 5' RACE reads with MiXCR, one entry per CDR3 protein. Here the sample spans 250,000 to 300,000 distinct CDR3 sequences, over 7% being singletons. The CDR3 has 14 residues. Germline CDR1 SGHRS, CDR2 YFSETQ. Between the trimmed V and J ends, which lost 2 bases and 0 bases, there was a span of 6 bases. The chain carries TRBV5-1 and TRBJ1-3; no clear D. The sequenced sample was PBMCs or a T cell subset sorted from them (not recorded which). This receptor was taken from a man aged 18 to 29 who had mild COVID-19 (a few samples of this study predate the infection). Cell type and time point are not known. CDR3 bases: TGCGCCAGCAGCTTTGCAGACTCTGGAAACACCATATATTTT. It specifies CASSFADSGNTIYF. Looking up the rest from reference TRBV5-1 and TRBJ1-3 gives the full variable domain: KAGVTQTPRYLIKTRGQQVTLSCSPISGHRSVSWYQQTPGQGLQFLFEYFSETQRNKGNFPGRFSGRQFSNSRSEMNVSTLELGDSALYLCASSFADSGNTIYFGEGSWLTVV.